The 32 T cell receptor beta chains given below trace back to one sample, sequenced in a study of patients and donors after allogeneic stem cell transplantation. MiXCR, run by TCRdb on the RT-PCR reads, gives a single entry per CDR3 protein. The repertoire holds over 150,000 distinct CDR3 sequences, with around two fifths as singletons. Sequencing used blood, either unsorted or a sorted T cell fraction (not recorded which). All receptors derive from a human donor who was either an allogeneic HSCT recipient or a stem cell or donor lymphocyte infusion donor (not recorded which). It is not recorded whose cells these are; they may come from a transplant donor.

The genes are TRBV7-6 and TRBJ1-1, with a weak D call TRBD1 (6 bases). CDR1 and CDR2 from the germline V gene are SGHVS and FNYEAQ. The CDR3 has 15 amino acids. V dropped 2 bases and J dropped 1 base, with 11 bases sitting between them. For the CDR3, the DNA is TGTGCCAGCAGCTTATTTAGGGGGAGGAACACTGAAGCTTTCTTT. Its protein product is CASSLFRGRNTEAFF.

The rearrangement joins TRBV20-1 to TRBJ2-7; D call uncertain. The germline gives CDR1 DFQATT, CDR2 SNEGSKA (reference sequence). V was cut by 3 bases and J by 2 bases, with 2 bases left in between. The CDR3 sequence is 10 residues long. Here the CDR3 DNA reads TGCAGTGCTAGGACCTACGAGCAGTACTTC. The encoded protein is CSARTYEQYF.

The chain joins TRBV5-5 to TRBJ1-1; D perhaps matches TRBD1 (6 bases). CDR3 length: 15 amino acids. Deletions cut 3 bases from V and 3 bases from J, with 15 bases between. CDR1 SGHKS and CDR2 YYEKEE come from the germline V gene (reference sequence). This chain's CDR3 is CASSSDLQGYTEAFF. In nucleotides, the CDR3 is TGTGCCAGCAGCTCGGACCTACAGGGCTACACTGAAGCTTTCTTT. The variable domain in full, with the rest retrieved from reference TRBV5-5 and TRBJ1-1, is DAGVTQSPTHLIKTRGQQVTLRCSPISGHKSVSWYQQVLGQGPQFIFQYYEKEERGRGNFPDRFSARQFPNYSSELNVNALLLGDSALYLCASSSDLQGYTEAFFGQGTRLTVV.

This chain links TRBV3-1 with TRBJ1-1; D not resolved. The V and J ends lost 4 bases and 6 bases respectively, with 12 bases between them. This CDR3 has 13 residues. Germline CDR1 LGHDT, CDR2 YNNKEL (reference sequence). The CDR3 coding sequence is TGTGCCAGCAGCCCACTACGGGGAGCTGAAGCTTTCTTT. This codes for CASSPLRGAEAFF.

The chain recombines TRBV30 with TRBJ2-3, with unresolved D. There are 14 residues in the CDR3. Per germline, CDR1 GTSNPN and CDR2 SVGIG (reference sequence). The V gene lost 4 bases and the J gene lost 4 bases, with 15 bases spanning the gap. DNA for the CDR3: TGTGCCTGGAAGCCGCCCGGACGGGCAGATACGCAGTATTTT. Amino acid sequence: CAWKPPGRADTQYF.

The chain couples TRBV9 to TRBJ2-3; 9 bases are shared with TRBD2. V lost 4 bases to trimming and J lost 6 bases; unmatched junction nucleotides: 6. This CDR3 is 14 amino acids long. The germline V gene encodes CDR1 SGDLS and CDR2 YYNGEE. The CDR3 sequence: CASSPLAGMDTQYF. CDR3 coding DNA: TGTGCCAGCAGCCCCCTAGCGGGAATGGATACGCAGTATTTT.

V and J are TRBV7-3 and TRBJ1-1; D is uncertain. The CDR3 is made up of 13 amino acids. Germline lookup yields CDR1 SGHTA and CDR2 FQGTGA. Trimming shortened V by 4 bases and J by 11 bases, and 17 bases separated the two germline ends. The CDR3 coding sequence is TGTGCCAGCAGCTCGTCCTATGTGCCTCAGGCTTTCTTT. Translating it yields CASSSSYVPQAFF.

The chain combines TRBV7-9 with TRBJ2-2; 8 nucleotides line up with TRBD1. From germline, CDR1 is SEHNR and CDR2 FQNEAQ (reference sequence). V was pared by 5 bases and J by 4 bases, with 6 bases of the junction left unmatched. CDR3 size: 15 residues. The CDR3 coding sequence is TGTGCCAGCAGCATCGGACAGGGTGGCACCGGGGAGCTGTTTTTT. Protein product: CASSIGQGGTGELFF.

This clonotype came up a few times. Here the CDR3 reads CASTEQGGFGYGYTF. The CDR3 nucleotides are TGTGCCAGCACCGAACAAGGGGGGTTTGGCTATGGCTACACCTTC. V usage is TRBV9 and J usage is TRBJ1-2, with D possibly matching TRBD1 (6 bases). The V gene's germline CDR1 is SGDLS and CDR2 YYNGEE. This CDR3 spans 15 amino acids. V gave up 6 bases and J gave up 4 bases, with 19 bases separating them.

The genes are TRBV7-6 and TRBJ1-3; no reliable D call. The CDR3 length is 11 residues. With 8 bases removed from V and 4 bases from J, the gap between germline ends came to 6 bases. In germline, CDR1 is SGHVS, CDR2 FNYEAQ. The CDR3 DNA follows: TGTGCCAGCGGACCAGGAAACACCATATATTTT. As protein: CASGPGNTIYF.

In its sample, this clonotype was seen once. V usage is TRBV13 and J usage is TRBJ1-1; D uncertain. V gave up 6 bases and J gave up 6 bases, with 20 bases separating them. This CDR3 contains 15 residues. Looked up from germline, CDR1 is PRHDT and CDR2 is FYEKMQ (reference sequence). CDR3: CASRGLTGQRAEAFF. The CDR3 DNA reads TGTGCCAGCAGAGGACTCACGGGCCAACGGGCTGAAGCTTTCTTT. Full variable domain (missing parts from reference TRBV13 and TRBJ1-1): AAGVIQSPRHLIKEKRETATLKCYPIPRHDTVYWYQQGPGQDPQFLISFYEKMQSDKGSIPDRFSAQQFSDYHSELNMSSLELGDSALYFCASRGLTGQRAEAFFGQGTRLTVV.

This clonotype was seen a handful of times. V usage is TRBV27 and J usage is TRBJ2-1; 11 bases map to TRBD2. Germline assignment: CDR1 MNHEY and CDR2 SMNVEV (reference sequence). This CDR3 is built from 16 residues. J was trimmed by 3 bases and V by 5 bases; bases with no gene match: 6. CDR3 amino acids: CASSPLTSGIYNEQFF. CDR3 DNA: TGTGCCAGCAGTCCCCTGACTAGCGGGATCTACAATGAGCAGTTCTTC.

This clonotype occurred a few times. The chain combines TRBV10-3 with TRBJ1-1, with TRBD1 as a possible D gene (5 bases). This CDR3 is built from 11 residues. CDR1 ENHRY and CDR2 SYGVKD come from the germline V gene. Trimming pared 10 bases from V and 5 bases from J, leaving 11 bases between. The CDR3 DNA sequence: TGTGCCACCGGGGGGGGGACTGAAGCTTTCTTT. Translation: CATGGGTEAFF.

This clonotype was seen a handful of times. The chain links TRBV25-1 to TRBJ1-4; D is uncertain. Germline CDR1 is MGHDK and CDR2 is SYGVNS. Trimming stripped 11 bases from V and 6 bases from J, with 16 bases between. The CDR3 has 13 amino acids. CDR3 region: CASSGISDEKLFF. The CDR3 DNA reads as TGTGCCTCAAGCGGGATTTCCGATGAAAAACTGTTTTTT.

This clonotype occurred a few times. CDR3 loop: CASSHGTPMNTEAFF. The CDR3 coding sequence is TGTGCCAGCAGTCATGGGACACCTATGAACACTGAAGCTTTCTTT. The chain couples TRBV5-5 to TRBJ1-1, with D tentatively TRBD1 (6 bases). The CDR3 covers 15 residues. CDR1 and CDR2 (germline): SGHKS, YYEKEE (reference sequence). V was shortened by 5 bases and J by 0 bases, with 14 bases between the two germline ends. Filled out from reference TRBV5-5 and TRBJ1-1, the complete variable domain reads DAGVTQSPTHLIKTRGQQVTLRCSPISGHKSVSWYQQVLGQGPQFIFQYYEKEERGRGNFPDRFSARQFPNYSSELNVNALLLGDSALYLCASSHGTPMNTEAFFGQGTRLTVV.

Only a few counts were recorded for this clonotype. This rearrangement joins TRBV21-1 to TRBJ2-1. TRBV21-1 is a pseudogene segment. The CDR3 has 10 residues. CDR3 in amino acids: CASSKESLFF. The CDR3 nucleotides read TGTGCCAGCAGCAAAGAGAGCCTGTTCTTC.

This clonotype turned up a few times. The chain couples TRBV3-1 to TRBJ1-1; tentatively, D is TRBD1 (6 bases). Germline CDR1 and CDR2: LGHDT and YNNKEL (reference sequence). V lost 1 base and J 4 bases, leaving 13 bases between the germline ends. There are 15 residues in the CDR3. CDR3 protein: CASSQVHRVGTEAFF. The CDR3 nucleotides are TGTGCCAGCAGCCAAGTACACAGGGTGGGCACTGAAGCTTTCTTT.

The J gene is TRBJ1-2, the V gene TRBV15, with TRBD1 as a possible D gene (6 bases). The CDR3 is made up of 13 amino acids. V lost 5 bases to trimming and J lost 4 bases, with 11 bases between them. The germline V gene has CDR1 LNHNV and CDR2 YYDKDF (reference sequence). This chain's CDR3 is CATSPSRGYGYTF. CDR3 sequence (DNA): TGTGCCACCAGCCCGTCCAGGGGCTATGGCTACACCTTC. Full variable domain (remainder filled in from reference TRBV15 and TRBJ1-2): DAMVIQNPRYQVTQFGKPVTLSCSQTLNHNVMYWYQQKSSQAPKLLFHYYDKDFNNEADTPDNFQSRRPNTSFCFLDIRSPGLGDTAMYLCATSPSRGYGYTFGSGTRLTVV.

This sequence joins TRBV6-5 and TRBJ2-2, with TRBD1 as a possible D gene (6 bases). Germline CDR1 and CDR2: MNHEY and SVGAGI. V lost 3 bases and J 4 bases, leaving 9 bases between the germline ends. The CDR3 loop spans 14 amino acids. The CDR3 nucleotides are TGTGCCAGCAGTTATCAGGGGTCCACCGGGGAGCTGTTTTTT. Its translation is CASSYQGSTGELFF.

The CDR3 spells CASSIVAGAWENEQFF. CDR3 coding DNA: TGTGCCAGTAGTATCGTAGCGGGAGCTTGGGAAAATGAGCAGTTCTTC. The rearrangement uses TRBV19 and TRBJ2-1, with TRBD2 matching over 9 bases. The germline V gene encodes CDR1 LNHDA and CDR2 SQIVND (reference sequence). This CDR3 has 16 amino acids. V was clipped by 3 bases and J by 7 bases; unmatched bases: 10.

This chain connects TRBV6-5 to TRBJ2-7, with 9 bases identical to TRBD1. V gave up 0 bases and J gave up 7 bases; unmatched junction bases: 13. CDR1 is MNHEY, CDR2 SVGAGI, per germline. The CDR3 is 17 amino acids. The CDR3 reads CASSYSNPGTGFDEQYF. Written as DNA, the CDR3 is TGTGCCAGCAGTTACTCGAATCCCGGGACAGGGTTTGATGAGCAGTACTTC.

In DNA, the CDR3 is TGTGCCAGCCAGGGGGCGTATGTAGAGACCCAGTACTTC. Translating gives CASQGAYVETQYF. V gene TRBV12-3 or TRBV12-4 combines with J gene TRBJ2-5; 8 bases align to TRBD1. The CDR3 has 13 amino acids. V trimming: 8 bases; J trimming: 4 bases; junction bases outside the gene matches: 6.

This clonotype has a handful of counts. The chain has TRBV4-3 and TRBJ1-3, with no clear D. V gave up 3 bases and J gave up 4 bases, with 16 bases separating them. This CDR3 region has 16 residues. Germline assignment: CDR1 LGHNA and CDR2 YSLEER. The CDR3 DNA follows: TGCGCCAGCAGCCAGGGCGGGAGCCGGGCGGGAAACACCATATATTTT. Its protein product is CASSQGGSRAGNTIYF.

This chain uses TRBV12-3 or TRBV12-4 with TRBJ2-2, with 10 bases matching TRBD1. The CDR3 spans 14 residues. J lost 8 bases, V lost 10 bases, and 10 bases had no gene match. This CDR3 is CATPGQGKSGELFF. DNA of the CDR3: TGTGCCACCCCGGGACAGGGGAAATCGGGGGAGCTGTTTTTT.

This clonotype was seen only a few times. The chain links TRBV20-1 to TRBJ1-2, with 7 nucleotides matching TRBD1. There are 12 residues in the CDR3. Losses at the gene ends were 5 bases for V and 8 bases for J; bases not matched to a gene: 8. Germline CDR1 reads DFQATT; CDR2 reads SNEGSKA (reference sequence). The CDR3, as DNA: TGCAGTGCTTCGAGGGGGCAGGAAGGCTACACCTTC. Its translation: CSASRGQEGYTF.

This chain uses TRBV6-2 or TRBV6-3 with TRBJ1-1, with D perhaps TRBD1 (5 bases). Germline V gene sequence: CDR1 MNHEY, CDR2 SVGEGT. Trimming removed 9 bases at V and 0 bases at J, with 8 bases between. The CDR3 contains 12 residues. The CDR3 loop reads CARAGMNTEAFF. The CDR3, as DNA: TGTGCCAGGGCAGGGATGAACACTGAAGCTTTCTTT.

The genes are TRBV4-1 and TRBJ1-2; TRBD1 matches 10 bases. The CDR3 consists of 15 residues. J gave up 4 bases and V 4 bases, and 6 bases lay outside the gene matches. The V gene's germline CDR1 is MGHRA and CDR2 YSYEKL. CDR3 DNA sequence: TGCGCCAGCAGCCCCGGGACAGGGGTGGCCTATGGCTACACCTTC. It specifies CASSPGTGVAYGYTF.

V is TRBV6-6 and J is TRBJ1-6; 9 bases agree with TRBD1. The CDR3 sequence is 14 residues long. V shed 2 bases, J shed 9 bases, and the junction held 2 bases outside the gene matches. The germline V gene has CDR1 MNHNY and CDR2 SVGAGI (reference sequence). The DNA of the CDR3 is TGTGCCAGCAGTTACGAGACAGGGGGTTCACCCCTCCACTTT. Translation: CASSYETGGSPLHF.

The genes are TRBV24-1 and TRBJ1-1; TRBD1 agrees at 7 bases. In germline, CDR1 is KGHDR, CDR2 SFDVKD. Unmatched junction bases numbered 4, after V lost 9 bases and J lost 1 base. The CDR3 runs 13 residues. The CDR3 DNA reads as TGTGCCACCCGACAGGGTGGGAACACTGAAGCTTTCTTT. Translation gives CATRQGGNTEAFF.

This clonotype has just a few counts. The V call is TRBV29-1, the J call TRBJ1-2; D gene unclear. Germline assignment: CDR1 SQVTM and CDR2 ANQGSEA. Between the trimmed V and J ends, which lost 3 bases and 8 bases, there was a span of 4 bases. CDR3 size: 9 residues. Here the CDR3 reads CSVEWGYTF. CDR3 nucleotide sequence: TGCAGCGTTGAGTGGGGCTACACCTTC.

In its sample, this clonotype was seen a few times. The rearrangement links TRBV5-1 to TRBJ2-7; perhaps TRBD2 as D (6 bases). This CDR3 comprises 13 residues. Germline CDR1 and CDR2: SGHRS and YFSETQ. The germline V and J ends were trimmed by 4 bases and 3 bases, with 11 bases remaining between them. The CDR3 spells CASSPASDYEQYF. As DNA, the CDR3 is TGCGCCAGCAGCCCGGCTAGCGACTACGAGCAGTACTTC.

There are a few counts of this clonotype. The chain recombines TRBV28 with TRBJ2-1; D gene uncertain. Germline values: CDR1 MDHEN, CDR2 SYDVKM. The V gene lost 3 bases and the J gene lost 10 bases, with 13 bases spanning the gap. CDR3 length: 13 amino acids. Here the CDR3 DNA reads TGTGCCAGCAGTTTTTGGTCTCGTCGGGAGCAGTTCTTC. Translating it yields CASSFWSRREQFF.